The entry below gives a single T cell receptor beta chain sequence along with its context. Its target is not known. The PCR contained 60 Vbeta and 13 Jbeta primers. In the original workflow: Among the unique TCR beta chains that a later analysis counted, around 72 million in all, 10 million to 11 million were shared. The assay was immunoSEQ multiplex PCR, and TCRdb's table has in-frame clones only and misses some. V and J calls and clone size are as listed in that table; D and trimming were resolved from the DNA. Of over 100,000 clones detected, around 77% appear once; the ten largest clones hold approximately 4.2%. These data are taken from a study of cytomegalovirus exposure and HLA in healthy donors. CDR1 is SGHTA, CDR2 FQGNSA, per germline. The CDR3 runs 16 residues. V gave up 1 base and J gave up 0 bases; unmatched junction bases: 5. General study results and limits: A later analysis linked a missense DCLRE1C variant to TCR beta V- and J-gene trimming. The analysis excluded some indistinguishable V segments, including TRBV6-2 and TRBV6-3.

The V and J genes are TRBV7-2 and TRBJ1-2; 7 positions match TRBD1. Sequenced: PBMCs. The TCR originated in a male donor in good health and CMV-seropositive. CDR3 sequence: CASSLGYRGPNYGYTF. DNA for the CDR3: TGTGCCAGCAGCTTAGGGTACAGGGGTCCTAACTATGGCTACACCTTC.